The 29 T cell receptor beta chains presented below share a single source sample, sequenced in a study of T cell repertoires in cytomegalovirus infection. A single record per CDR3 protein comes from TCRdb applying MiXCR to the reads. Of 300,000 to 400,000 distinct CDR3 sequences listed, 15% to 20% are singletons. The specimen sequenced was PBMCs. The receptors were gathered from a human donor in good health (CMV status not recorded). Some clones in this sample may be carry-over from other donors' samples.

This clonotype was detected many times. The chain links TRBV2 to TRBJ2-1; the D gene is possibly TRBD2 (6 bases). Germline assignment: CDR1 SNHLY and CDR2 FYNNEI. The CDR3 covers 15 residues. V was trimmed by 1 base and J by 6 bases, leaving 13 bases between them. The CDR3 reads CASSEEGLTGNEQFF. The CDR3 region has the DNA TGTGCCAGCAGTGAAGAGGGACTTACCGGCAATGAGCAGTTCTTC.

This chain connects TRBV4-1 to TRBJ2-7, with D perhaps matching TRBD1 (5 bases). This CDR3 comprises 15 residues. The V end was cut by 0 bases, the J end by 7 bases, with 16 bases between. From germline, CDR1 is MGHRA and CDR2 YSYEKL. The CDR3 nucleotides are TGCGCCAGCAGCCAAGATAAGACCCAGGGATTGGAGCAGTACTTC. It encodes CASSQDKTQGLEQYF.

This clonotype showed up many times. The V gene is TRBV24-1, the J gene TRBJ2-3; either TRBD1 or TRBD2 may supply D (5 bases each). There are 16 residues in the CDR3. CDR1 is KGHDR, CDR2 SFDVKD, per germline. V dropped 4 bases and J dropped 1 base, with 14 bases sitting between them. CDR3 in DNA: TGTGCCACCAGTGACCCCGGGGCCATAGGCACAGATACGCAGTATTTT. Translation gives CATSDPGAIGTDTQYF.

This chain uses TRBV15 with TRBJ1-6, with a tentative D call TRBD1 (5 bases). The CDR3 spans 16 residues. The germline V gene encodes CDR1 LNHNV and CDR2 YYDKDF (reference sequence). V was trimmed by 3 bases and J by 3 bases, leaving 12 bases between them. CDR3: CATSRGDGVYNSPLHF. DNA of the CDR3: TGTGCCACCAGCAGGGGGGACGGCGTCTATAATTCACCCCTCCACTTT. Combining the CDR3 with reference TRBV15 and TRBJ1-6 gives the whole variable domain DAMVIQNPRYQVTQFGKPVTLSCSQTLNHNVMYWYQQKSSQAPKLLFHYYDKDFNNEADTPDNFQSRRPNTSFCFLDIRSPGLGDTAMYLCATSRGDGVYNSPLHFGNGTRLTVT.

V usage is TRBV5-1 and J usage is TRBJ2-5, with D perhaps TRBD1 (6 bases). Germline V gene data show CDR1 as SGHRS and CDR2 as YFSETQ. With 4 bases removed from V and 5 bases from J, the gap between germline ends came to 18 bases. The CDR3 loop spans 15 amino acids. The CDR3 nucleotides read TGCGCCAGCAGCCGGACTGGGACACCGGGGGAGACCCAGTACTTC. This encodes CASSRTGTPGETQYF.

This sequence joins TRBV5-6 and TRBJ2-5; D might be TRBD1 (5 bases). Per germline, CDR1 SGHDT and CDR2 YYEEEE. This CDR3 is built from 14 residues. Trimming shortened V by 10 bases and J by 3 bases, and 19 bases separated the two germline ends. DNA of the CDR3: TGTGCCGGCGGACCATTAGACAGAGAAGAGACCCAGTACTTC. Translated: CAGGPLDREETQYF.

This chain joins TRBV29-1 and TRBJ2-3; no reliable D call. The germline V gene has CDR1 SQVTM and CDR2 ANQGSEA. V was clipped by 2 bases and J by 0 bases, with 9 bases between them. There are 14 residues in the CDR3. This CDR3 is CSVESVGSTDTQYF. The CDR3 bases are TGCAGCGTTGAATCCGTGGGGAGCACAGATACGCAGTATTTT.

This clonotype was found many times. The chain combines TRBV7-9 with TRBJ1-2; 10 bases are shared with TRBD1. The length of the CDR3 is 16 residues. The germline V gene encodes CDR1 SEHNR and CDR2 FQNEAQ (reference sequence). J lost 4 bases, V lost 3 bases, and 8 bases had no gene match. CDR3 protein: CASSFGTGERSYGYTF. The CDR3 DNA sequence: TGTGCCAGCAGCTTCGGGACAGGGGAGCGGAGCTATGGCTACACCTTC.

The rearrangement links TRBV27 to TRBJ2-3, with D possibly called TRBD1 or TRBD2 (5 bases each). This CDR3 has 14 amino acids. Germline-derived CDR1 and CDR2 are MNHEY and SMNVEV (reference sequence). V dropped 10 bases and J dropped 3 bases, with 17 bases sitting between them. The CDR3 loop is CATQTSEGTDTQYF. CDR3 in DNA: TGTGCCACCCAAACCAGCGAGGGGACAGATACGCAGTATTTT.

V is TRBV14 and J is TRBJ2-1, with D possibly called TRBD1 or TRBD2 (5 bases each). The CDR3 spans 12 residues. Trimming removed 5 bases from V and 9 bases from J, with 11 bases in between. Germline values: CDR1 SGHDN, CDR2 FVKESK. In DNA form, the CDR3 reads TGTGCCAGCAGCGGGGGAGCACCTGAGCAGTTCTTC. Protein: CASSGGAPEQFF.

The chain joins TRBV20-1 to TRBJ2-5; tentatively, D is TRBD2 (6 bases). The V gene lost 6 bases and the J gene lost 3 bases, with 14 bases spanning the gap. Germline V gene sequence: CDR1 DFQATT, CDR2 SNEGSKA (reference sequence). This CDR3 spans 13 amino acids. DNA of the CDR3: TGCAGTGCCCAGCCCGGCGGGAAAGAGACCCAGTACTTC. Amino acids: CSAQPGGKETQYF.

There are many counts of this clonotype. The chain couples TRBV7-9 to TRBJ2-7, with 8 bases identical to TRBD2. Germline V CDR1 and CDR2: SEHNR, FQNEAQ (reference sequence). The CDR3 sequence is 15 residues long. V trimming: 5 bases; J trimming: 2 bases; junction bases outside the gene matches: 8. The CDR3: CASSPGRGTTYEQYF. The CDR3 nucleotides are TGTGCCAGCAGCCCCGGGAGGGGGACAACCTACGAGCAGTACTTC.

This chain joins TRBV15 and TRBJ2-7; either TRBD1 or TRBD2 may supply D (5 bases each). Trimming cost V 1 base and J 4 bases, with 17 bases left between them. Germline V CDR1 and CDR2: LNHNV, YYDKDF (reference sequence). The CDR3 has 16 amino acids. The CDR3 DNA reads TGTGCCACCAGCAGAGCCCGGGACGGTTCCCTTTACGAGCAGTACTTC. This sequence encodes CATSRARDGSLYEQYF.

CDR3 sequence: CASSQGPFHTEAFF. The CDR3 nucleotides read TGTGCCAGCAGCCAAGGGCCTTTCCACACTGAAGCTTTCTTT. The chain uses TRBV12-3 or TRBV12-4 and TRBJ1-1; D is unclear. V was clipped by 6 bases and J by 3 bases, with 14 bases between them. The CDR3 consists of 14 residues.

This clonotype occurred a few times. The CDR3 protein is CASSFGDSGNTIYF. DNA of the CDR3: TGTGCCAGCAGTTTCGGCGACTCTGGAAACACCATATATTTT. This sequence joins TRBV12-3 or TRBV12-4 and TRBJ1-3; the D is unclear. Trimming removed 3 bases at V and 0 bases at J, with 6 bases between. The length of the CDR3 is 14 residues.

This rearrangement joins TRBV28 to TRBJ1-5; D remains ambiguous. The CDR3 loop spans 14 amino acids. Germline V gene data show CDR1 as MDHEN and CDR2 as SYDVKM. Deletions cut 7 bases from V and 3 bases from J, with 13 bases between. DNA of the CDR3: TGTGCCAGCAATCATCGGGTTATCAATCAGCCCCAGCATTTT. It is translated as CASNHRVINQPQHF.

This clonotype was seen at least ten times. The chain links TRBV7-8 to TRBJ2-1; D is uncertain. Deletions cut 5 bases from V and 9 bases from J, with 29 bases between. Per the germline V gene, CDR1 is SGHVS and CDR2 is FQNEAQ. The CDR3 runs 18 residues. CDR3 region: CASSGPRTRPRMLAEQFF. The DNA for the CDR3 is TGTGCCAGCAGCGGTCCGCGGACCAGGCCACGCATGTTGGCTGAGCAGTTCTTC.

This chain connects TRBV28 to TRBJ1-5, with no clear D. The CDR3 runs to 13 residues. Germline V lookup: CDR1 MDHEN, CDR2 SYDVKM. V dropped 6 bases and J dropped 7 bases, with 13 bases sitting between them. This CDR3 reads CASRRPGLQPQHF. Written as DNA, the CDR3 is TGTGCCAGCAGGCGGCCAGGCCTCCAGCCCCAGCATTTT.

The V gene is TRBV7-6, the J gene TRBJ2-7; no definite D call. This CDR3 has 13 amino acids. Germline values: CDR1 SGHVS, CDR2 FNYEAQ. Trimming stripped 3 bases from V and 3 bases from J, with 9 bases between. The CDR3 DNA sequence: TGTGCCAGCAGCTTGACCACAGACTACGAGCAGTACTTC. It codes for CASSLTTDYEQYF.

The chain is built from TRBV6-1 and TRBJ1-5, with D possibly TRBD1 on 6 matching bases. V shed 6 bases and J shed 3 bases, with 15 bases lying between them. The germline gives CDR1 MNHNS, CDR2 SASEGT. CDR3 size: 15 residues. CDR3 sequence (DNA): TGTGCCAGCAGACGCGACAGGAGAGCCAATCAGCCCCAGCATTTT. Protein sequence: CASRRDRRANQPQHF.

This clonotype has a handful of counts. The chain uses TRBV20-1 and TRBJ1-5; TRBD1 agrees at 7 bases. The germline V gene encodes CDR1 DFQATT and CDR2 SNEGSKA (reference sequence). The CDR3 length is 16 residues. V was pared by 0 bases and J by 4 bases, with 9 bases of the junction left unmatched. The CDR3 sequence: CSARDPQGMGNQPQHF. CDR3 nucleotide sequence: TGCAGTGCTAGAGACCCACAGGGGATGGGAAATCAGCCCCAGCATTTT.

The chain couples TRBV7-8 to TRBJ1-5; D is uncertain. Per the germline V gene, CDR1 is SGHVS and CDR2 is FQNEAQ. The V end was cut by 5 bases, the J end by 1 base, with 6 bases between. This CDR3 contains 13 residues. Here the CDR3 DNA reads TGTGCCAGCAGCCGGCTAAGCAATCAGCCCCAGCATTTT. This encodes CASSRLSNQPQHF.

This chain joins TRBV2 and TRBJ1-1; a possible D gene is TRBD1 (5 bases). V lost 7 bases and J lost 11, with 32 bases in between. Looked up from germline, CDR1 is SNHLY and CDR2 is FYNNEI. The CDR3 runs to 17 residues. CDR3 residues: CASIPALGEGSRVAAFF. The DNA of the CDR3 is TGTGCCAGCATCCCTGCCCTGGGAGAGGGGAGTCGGGTCGCGGCTTTCTTT.

CDR3 bases: TGCAGTGCTAGCCCACATCGGTGGGACACTGAAGCTTTCTTT. It codes for CSASPHRWDTEAFF. The chain is built from TRBV20-1 and TRBJ1-1; D remains unclear. The germline V gene encodes CDR1 DFQATT and CDR2 SNEGSKA (reference sequence). Trimming pared 3 bases from V and 3 bases from J, leaving 14 bases between. CDR3 length: 14 amino acids.

This clonotype was seen a handful of times. V is TRBV18 and J is TRBJ2-7; D is unresolved. The CDR3 is 17 residues long. V was cut by 0 bases and J by 0 bases, with 15 bases left in between. The germline V gene encodes CDR1 KGHSH and CDR2 LQKENI. The DNA for the CDR3 is TGTGCCAGCTCACCACCGAGCCCCGGGTATAGCTCCTACGAGCAGTACTTC. Translation: CASSPPSPGYSSYEQYF.

This clonotype came up once. The chain has TRBV19 and TRBJ2-1; D call uncertain. Germline CDR1 is LNHDA and CDR2 is SQIVND (reference sequence). The CDR3 extends over 15 amino acids. Trimming left V 3 bases short and J 5 bases short, with 14 bases between. The CDR3 loop is CASSMRYPSDNEQFF. Written as DNA, the CDR3 is TGTGCCAGTAGTATGAGGTACCCCTCAGACAATGAGCAGTTCTTC.

The V gene is TRBV19, the J gene TRBJ1-3, with TRBD1 matching over 8 bases. This CDR3 is 16 amino acids long. V shed 6 bases and J 0 bases; nucleotides not matched to a gene: 7. Germline loops: CDR1 LNHDA, CDR2 SQIVND (reference sequence). Here the CDR3 reads CASSKVGTGSGNTIYF. The CDR3 nucleotides are TGTGCCAGTAGCAAAGTCGGGACAGGCTCTGGAAACACCATATATTTT. Using reference TRBV19 and TRBJ1-3 for the parts outside the CDR3, the full variable domain is DGGITQSPKYLFRKEGQNVTLSCEQNLNHDAMYWYRQDPGQGLRLIYYSQIVNDFQKGDIAEGYSVSREKKESFPLTVTSAQKNPTAFYLCASSKVGTGSGNTIYFGEGSWLTVV.

In its sample, this clonotype was seen many times. The CDR3 loop reads CASSLGQGALNEKLFF. CDR3 sequence (DNA): TGTGCCAGCAGCTTAGGACAGGGGGCCCTAAATGAAAAACTGTTTTTT. The chain carries TRBV7-6 and TRBJ1-4, with 10 bases lining up with TRBD1. Germline assignment: CDR1 SGHVS and CDR2 FNYEAQ. The CDR3 has 16 residues. With V trimmed by 1 base and J by 5 bases, 4 bases remained unmatched. The whole variable domain, remainder taken from reference TRBV7-6 and TRBJ1-4, is GAGVSQSPRYKVTKRGQDVALRCDPISGHVSLYWYRQALGQGPEFLTYFNYEAQQDKSGLPNDRFSAERPEGSISTLTIQRTEQRDSAMYRCASSLGQGALNEKLFFGSGTQLSVL.

The genes are TRBV20-1 and TRBJ2-3; 11 bases fit TRBD2. With 8 bases clipped from V and 0 bases from J, the junction kept 7 bases outside the gene matches. CDR3 length equals 15 residues. Germline V gene sequence: CDR1 DFQATT, CDR2 SNEGSKA (reference sequence). The CDR3 protein is CSSELAGGSTDTQYF. CDR3 DNA: TGCAGTTCGGAGCTAGCGGGAGGAAGCACAGATACGCAGTATTTT.